The clone carrying this T cell receptor (beta chain) was observed a few times. Its antigen is undetermined. TCRdb independently ran MiXCR on the 5' RACE reads; one entry per CDR3 protein. Seen here are around 490,000 distinct CDR3 sequences, 14% observed once, and the top ten hold approximately 0.98%. CDR3 length: 14 amino acids. CDR1 is DFQATT, CDR2 SNEGSKA, per germline (reference sequence). The V end was cut by 5 bases, the J end by 7 bases, with 21 bases between. This sample was taken from a study of identical twins. Study-wide results and caveats: In cord blood, abundant beta clonotypes had fewer insertions; memory showed no trend.

The same data also contributed to another study, on yellow fever vaccine responses in identical twins.

This TCR came from a woman in her late teens or twenties in good health. The sequencing sample was made of CD4+ T cells sorted from blood. V and J are TRBV20-1 and TRBJ2-7, with D possibly called TRBD1 or TRBD2 (5 bases each). This CDR3 reads CSASNLGRQEEQYF. CDR3 DNA sequence: TGCAGTGCTTCGAACCTGGGACGCCAAGAGGAGCAGTACTTC.